Listed below are T cell receptor beta chains from one sample, sequenced in a study of response to subunit inactivated influenza vaccine. TCRdb itself ran the RT-PCR reads through MiXCR, one entry per CDR3 protein. The repertoire holds 540,000 or so distinct CDR3 sequences, approximately 13% seen once, with around 13% in the top ten. The material was PBMCs from blood, obtained around seven weeks after vaccination. These receptors were taken from a man aged 45 to 65 who received an inactivated influenza vaccine. Both conserved end residues are part of each CDR3.

cdr3_aa v_call
CSARALSGGARDTQYF TRBV20-1
CASSSHAGGYTEAFF TRBV27
CSAQDSSYEQYF TRBV29-1
CASSLETGLGKTQYF TRBV5-1
CSAASDRDGNTIYF TRBV29-1
CASSQGPGPDTQYF TRBV4-1
CASSQLLSGSGYEQYF TRBV4-1
CASSEGNQPQHF TRBV25-1
CSAREPGDSGPTYNEQFF TRBV20-1
CSASGTAINEKLFF TRBV20-1
CASSQGLAGGGPPRETQYF TRBV4-2
CASSPRLWNTEAFF TRBV4-2
CASSRTSGQETQYF TRBV6-1
CASRTGGLGANVLTF TRBV28
CASTWGGSDSPLHF TRBV6-1
CATSDRTSYEQYF TRBV15
CASSQVAAARGELFF TRBV3-1
CSAPAGTTDTQYF TRBV20-1
CASSDTSSYTQYF TRBV7-2
CASSLSGARGGYTF TRBV7-2
CASSADTNQPQHF TRBV9
CSGASGARGADTQYF TRBV29-1
CSARDVTGRSGTEAFF TRBV20-1
CSARAGPGQEAYKQYF TRBV20-1
CASSRGSEDTEAFF TRBV11-2
CSARNLRQYEQYF TRBV20-1
CASSLGVRNEQYF TRBV7-2
CASSLALEMAQYF TRBV12-3/TRBV12-4
CASSYPLGTEAFF TRBV6-5
CATSDFSWSHNEQFF TRBV24-1
CASSFPTSGSDTQYF TRBV5-1
CASSTTGAFNEKLFF TRBV5-1
CASSLSIVSPSTYEQYF TRBV7-2
CASSLVLAKTDTQYF TRBV7-8
CASSPGPEGQPQHF TRBV12-3/TRBV12-4
CASSSPTSGIDTQYF TRBV11-2
CASSLELAWSAHTTDTQYF TRBV5-1
CASRSSGQETQYF TRBV6-1
CASRQTGSDTQYF TRBV10-2
CASSLARGVLNTEAFF TRBV12-3/TRBV12-4
CASHKGAAGTEAFF TRBV5-1
CASSHGRALLYEQFF TRBV4-3
CASSLASGNYNEQFF TRBV7-2
CASSLKSGGYEQYF TRBV7-2
CASRAYRDYNTGELFF TRBV28
CASSYEGLETGELFF TRBV6-5
CSARSSSLQETQYF TRBV20-1
CASSLVAGVGATEAFF TRBV5-5
CSARSGTSGTSYEQYF TRBV20-1
CASSLRPDRFYEQYF TRBV7-8
CASSLVRANTGELFF TRBV4-2
CASSLATEPAETQYF TRBV5-6
CSAYPTSGSYEQYF TRBV20-1
CASSYDTDHGYTF TRBV7-9
CASSLAWTHGTNEQFF TRBV7-8